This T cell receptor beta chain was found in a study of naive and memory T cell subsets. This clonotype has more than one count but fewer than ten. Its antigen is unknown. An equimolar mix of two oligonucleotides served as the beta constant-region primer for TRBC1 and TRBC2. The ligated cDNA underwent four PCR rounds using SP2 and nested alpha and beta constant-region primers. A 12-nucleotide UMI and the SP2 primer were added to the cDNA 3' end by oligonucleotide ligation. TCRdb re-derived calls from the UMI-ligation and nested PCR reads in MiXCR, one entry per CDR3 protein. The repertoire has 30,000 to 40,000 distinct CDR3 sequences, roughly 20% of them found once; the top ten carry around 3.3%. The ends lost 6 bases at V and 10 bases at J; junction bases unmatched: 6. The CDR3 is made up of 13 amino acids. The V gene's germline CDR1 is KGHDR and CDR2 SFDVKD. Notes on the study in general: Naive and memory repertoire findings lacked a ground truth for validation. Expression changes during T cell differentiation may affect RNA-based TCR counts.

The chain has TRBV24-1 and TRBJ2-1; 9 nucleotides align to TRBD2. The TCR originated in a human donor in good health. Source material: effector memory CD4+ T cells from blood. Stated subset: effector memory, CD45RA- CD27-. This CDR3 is CATSLAGYIEQFF. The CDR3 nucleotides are TGTGCCACCAGTCTAGCGGGATATATCGAGCAGTTCTTC.